This T cell receptor (beta chain) emerged from a study of blood T cell repertoires in COVID-19. Germline loops: CDR1 SNHLY, CDR2 FYNNEI. The CDR3 runs to 12 residues. With 7 bases removed from V and 6 bases from J, the gap between germline ends came to 9 bases. Clones were read by immunoSEQ multiplex PCR, and TCRdb kept only the in-frame ones, dropping some. The profile shows 150,000 to 200,000 clones, 80% to 90% of them singletons. This clone has a handful of counts. Those who participated ranged in age from 18 to 89 years and resided in approximately 23 US areas. In assigning cohorts, the study relied on participant-reported clinical history.

J is TRBJ2-2 and V is TRBV2; D is uncertain. Input material: PBMCs or T cells enriched from blood (not recorded which). The receptor was isolated from a woman younger than 30 who had recovered from COVID-19. CDR3 sequence reads: CASNPVAGELFF. The CDR3 coding sequence is TGTGCCAGCAATCCGGTGGCCGGGGAGCTGTTTTTT.